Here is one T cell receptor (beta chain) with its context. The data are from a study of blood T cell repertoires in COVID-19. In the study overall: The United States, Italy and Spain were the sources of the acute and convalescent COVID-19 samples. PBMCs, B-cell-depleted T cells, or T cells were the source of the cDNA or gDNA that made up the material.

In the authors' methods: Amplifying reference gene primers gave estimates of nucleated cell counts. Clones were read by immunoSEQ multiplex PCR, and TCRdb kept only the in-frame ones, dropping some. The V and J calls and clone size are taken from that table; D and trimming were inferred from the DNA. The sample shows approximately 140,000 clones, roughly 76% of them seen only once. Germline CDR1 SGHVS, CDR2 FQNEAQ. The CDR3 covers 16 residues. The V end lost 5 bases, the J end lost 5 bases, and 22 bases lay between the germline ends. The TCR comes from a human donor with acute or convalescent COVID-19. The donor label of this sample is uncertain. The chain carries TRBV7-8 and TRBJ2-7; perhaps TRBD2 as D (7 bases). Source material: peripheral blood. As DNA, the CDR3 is TGTGCCAGCAGCGCAGTCCCGGGGGGCGCTCACGACGAGCAGTACGTC. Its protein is CASSAVPGGAHDEQYV.